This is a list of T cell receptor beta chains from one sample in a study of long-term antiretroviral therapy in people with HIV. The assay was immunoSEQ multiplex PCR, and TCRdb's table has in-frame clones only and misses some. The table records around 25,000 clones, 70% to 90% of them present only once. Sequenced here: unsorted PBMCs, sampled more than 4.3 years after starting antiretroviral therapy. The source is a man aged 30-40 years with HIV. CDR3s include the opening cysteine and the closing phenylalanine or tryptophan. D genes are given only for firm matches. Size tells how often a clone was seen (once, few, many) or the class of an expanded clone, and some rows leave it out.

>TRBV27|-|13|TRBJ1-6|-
CASSRDYNSPLHF
TGTGCCAGCAGCCGGGACTATAATTCACCCCTCCACTTT
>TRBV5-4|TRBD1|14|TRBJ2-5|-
CASSVTGEGETQYF
TGTGCCAGCAGCGTCACAGGGGAAGGAGAGACCCAGTACTTC
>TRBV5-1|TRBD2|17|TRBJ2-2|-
CASSFSLAGVGAGELFF
TGCGCCAGCAGCTTTTCCCTAGCGGGAGTCGGCGCCGGGGAGCTGTTTTTT
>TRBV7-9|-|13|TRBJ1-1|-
CASSLTGPTEAFF
TGTGCCAGCAGCCTTACAGGTCCCACTGAAGCTTTCTTT
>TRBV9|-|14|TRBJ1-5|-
CASSPSGGEQPQHF
TGTGCCAGCAGCCCTAGTGGGGGCGAACAGCCCCAGCATTTT
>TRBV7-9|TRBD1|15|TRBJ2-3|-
CASSRQGISTDTQYF
TGTGCCAGCAGCCGACAGGGCATCAGCACAGATACGCAGTATTTT
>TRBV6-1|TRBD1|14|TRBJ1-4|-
CASTLNRGDEKLFF
TGTGCCAGCACCCTGAACAGGGGGGATGAAAAACTGTTTTTT
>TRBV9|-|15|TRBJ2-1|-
CASSVEGLSYNEQFF
TGTGCCAGCAGCGTCGAGGGACTTTCCTACAATGAGCAGTTCTTC
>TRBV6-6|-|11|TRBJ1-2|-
CATRWTYGYTF
TGTGCCACTAGGTGGACCTATGGCTACACCTTC
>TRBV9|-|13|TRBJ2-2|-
CASSLKGTGELFF
TGTGCCAGCAGCCTAAAAGGGACCGGGGAGCTGTTTTTT
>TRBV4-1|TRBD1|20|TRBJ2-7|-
CASSQTTRTGEFYIGYEQYF
TGCGCCAGCAGCCAAACAACTCGGACAGGGGAGTTTTATATAGGCTACGAGCAGTACTTC
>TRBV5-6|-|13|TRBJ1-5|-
CASSLGRAQPQHF
TGTGCCAGCAGCTTGGGGCGTGCTCAGCCCCAGCATTTT
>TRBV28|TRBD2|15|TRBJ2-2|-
CASSLGTRNTGELFF
TGTGCCAGCAGTTTAGGGACTAGGAACACCGGGGAGCTGTTTTTT
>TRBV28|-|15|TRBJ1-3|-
CASSLPGVSGNTIYF
TGTGCCAGCAGTTTACCCGGGGTCTCTGGAAACACCATATATTTT
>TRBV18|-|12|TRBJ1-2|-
CASSGSGGGYTF
TGTGCCAGCTCAGGCAGTGGCGGTGGCTACACCTTC
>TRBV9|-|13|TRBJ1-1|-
CASSVRWNTEAFF
TGTGCCAGCAGCGTAAGATGGAACACTGAAGCTTTCTTT
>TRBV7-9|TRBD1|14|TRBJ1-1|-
CASSRNRDRAEAFF
TGTGCCAGCAGCCGGAACCGGGACAGGGCTGAAGCTTTCTTT
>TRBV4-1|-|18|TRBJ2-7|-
CASSQDLALRQHAYEQYF
TGCGCCAGCAGCCAAGATCTAGCGCTTCGGCAGCACGCCTACGAGCAGTACTTC
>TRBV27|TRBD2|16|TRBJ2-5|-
CASKPVAGALFETQYF
TGTGCCAGCAAACCGGTAGCGGGAGCGTTGTTCGAGACCCAGTACTTC
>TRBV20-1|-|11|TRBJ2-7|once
CSARGQHEQYF
TGCAGTGCCCGGGGGCAACACGAGCAGTACTTC
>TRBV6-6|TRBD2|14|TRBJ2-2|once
CAASQRGQGGELFF
TGTGCCGCATCCCAGCGGGGGCAGGGCGGGGAGCTGTTTTTT
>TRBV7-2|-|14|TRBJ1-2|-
CASSLGAEGHGYTF
TGTGCCAGCAGCTTAGGGGCGGAGGGCCATGGCTACACCTTC
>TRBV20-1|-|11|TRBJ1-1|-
CSAFKSTEAFF
TGCAGTGCTTTTAAGAGTACTGAAGCTTTCTTT
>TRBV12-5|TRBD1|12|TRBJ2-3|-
CASGDRGGRGYF
TGTGCTAGTGGTGACCGAGGGGGCAGGGGATATTTT
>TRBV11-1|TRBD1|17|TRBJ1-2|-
CASSLGQGEFGVYGYTF
TGTGCCAGCAGCCTTGGACAGGGGGAGTTTGGGGTATATGGCTACACCTTC
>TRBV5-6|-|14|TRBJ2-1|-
CASSTPAGWNEQFF
TGTGCCAGCTCCACCCCAGCGGGTTGGAATGAGCAGTTCTTC
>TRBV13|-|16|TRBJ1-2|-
CASSLGGLGANYGYTF
TGTGCCAGCAGCTTAGGAGGGCTTGGCGCTAACTATGGCTACACCTTC
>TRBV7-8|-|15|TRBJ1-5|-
CASSPAGRSNQPQHF
TGTGCCAGCAGCCCCGCTGGACGTAGCAATCAGCCCCAGCATTTT
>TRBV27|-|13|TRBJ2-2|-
CASSGTLTGGLFF
TGTGCCAGCAGTGGGACTCTAACTGGGGGGCTGTTTTTT
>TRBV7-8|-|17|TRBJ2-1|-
CASSLEYPGPWGNEQFF
TGTGCCAGCAGCCTGGAGTATCCGGGACCCTGGGGGAATGAGCAGTTCTTC
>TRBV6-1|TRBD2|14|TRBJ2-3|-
CASSGAGGADTQYF
TGTGCCAGCAGTGGAGCGGGGGGTGCTGATACGCAGTATTTT
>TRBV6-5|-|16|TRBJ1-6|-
CASSYGGGQRNSPLHF
TGTGCCAGCAGTTACGGGGGGGGACAAAGGAATTCACCCCTCCACTTT
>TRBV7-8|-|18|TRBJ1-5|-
CASSLGAGDLYSNQPQHF
TGTGCCAGCAGCTTAGGAGCAGGGGACCTATATAGCAATCAGCCCCAGCATTTT
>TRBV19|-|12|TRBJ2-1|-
CASSIDRNEQFF
TGTGCCAGTAGTATAGACCGTAATGAGCAGTTCTTC
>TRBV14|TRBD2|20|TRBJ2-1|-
CASSLWGLAGPASSYNEQFF
TGTGCCAGCAGCCTTTGGGGGCTAGCGGGCCCTGCCTCCTCCTACAATGAGCAGTTCTTC
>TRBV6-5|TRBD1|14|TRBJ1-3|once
CASSYGTDGNTIYF
TGTGCCAGCAGTTACGGGACAGATGGAAACACCATATATTTT
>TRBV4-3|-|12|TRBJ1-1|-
CASSQENTEAFF
TGCGCCAGCAGCCAAGAGAACACTGAAGCTTTCTTT
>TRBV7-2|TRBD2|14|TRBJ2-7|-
CASSAGSGGYEQYF
TGTGCCAGCAGCGCGGGGTCGGGGGGTTACGAGCAGTACTTC
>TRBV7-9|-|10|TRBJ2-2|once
CACDYGELFF
TGTGCCTGTGACTACGGGGAGCTGTTTTTT
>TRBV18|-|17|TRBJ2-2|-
CASSLDIGRGATGELFF
TGTGCCAGCTCCTTGGACATAGGGCGTGGGGCCACCGGGGAGCTGTTTTTT
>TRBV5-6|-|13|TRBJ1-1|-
CASSLWGNTEAFF
TGTGCCAGCAGCTTGTGGGGGAACACTGAAGCTTTCTTT
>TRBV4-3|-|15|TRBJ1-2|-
CASSQDRSLPDRYTF
TGCGCCAGCAGCCAAGATCGCAGCCTCCCCGATCGCTACACCTTC
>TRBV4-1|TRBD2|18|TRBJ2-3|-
CASSPQNLAGGRTDTQYF
TGCGCCAGCAGCCCCCAAAACCTAGCGGGGGGTCGCACAGATACGCAGTATTTT
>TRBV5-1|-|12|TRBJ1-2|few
CASSLVGRGYTF
TGCGCCAGCAGCTTGGTTGGTAGGGGCTACACCTTC
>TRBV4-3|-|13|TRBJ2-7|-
CASSQDVDSEQYF
TGCGCCAGCAGCCAAGATGTCGACTCCGAGCAGTACTTC
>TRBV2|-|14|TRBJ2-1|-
CASSEDRFNNEQFF
TGTGCCAGCAGTGAGGACCGGTTTAACAATGAGCAGTTCTTC
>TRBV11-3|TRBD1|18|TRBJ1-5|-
CASSLDPGTVGSNQPQHF
TGTGCCAGCAGCTTAGACCCCGGGACAGTTGGGAGCAATCAGCCCCAGCATTTT
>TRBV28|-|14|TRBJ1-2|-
CASSFQGSNYGYTF
TGTGCCAGCAGTTTTCAGGGATCTAACTATGGCTACACCTTC
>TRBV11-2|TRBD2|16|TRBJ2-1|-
CASSLTSGRGDNEQFF
TGTGCCAGCAGCTTAACTAGCGGGAGGGGGGACAATGAGCAGTTCTTC
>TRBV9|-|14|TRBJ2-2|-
CASRESTLTGELFF
TGTGCCAGCAGGGAATCGACTCTCACCGGGGAGCTGTTTTTT
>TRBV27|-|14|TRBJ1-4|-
CASSLEPTNEKLFF
TGTGCCAGCAGTTTAGAGCCGACTAATGAAAAACTGTTTTTT